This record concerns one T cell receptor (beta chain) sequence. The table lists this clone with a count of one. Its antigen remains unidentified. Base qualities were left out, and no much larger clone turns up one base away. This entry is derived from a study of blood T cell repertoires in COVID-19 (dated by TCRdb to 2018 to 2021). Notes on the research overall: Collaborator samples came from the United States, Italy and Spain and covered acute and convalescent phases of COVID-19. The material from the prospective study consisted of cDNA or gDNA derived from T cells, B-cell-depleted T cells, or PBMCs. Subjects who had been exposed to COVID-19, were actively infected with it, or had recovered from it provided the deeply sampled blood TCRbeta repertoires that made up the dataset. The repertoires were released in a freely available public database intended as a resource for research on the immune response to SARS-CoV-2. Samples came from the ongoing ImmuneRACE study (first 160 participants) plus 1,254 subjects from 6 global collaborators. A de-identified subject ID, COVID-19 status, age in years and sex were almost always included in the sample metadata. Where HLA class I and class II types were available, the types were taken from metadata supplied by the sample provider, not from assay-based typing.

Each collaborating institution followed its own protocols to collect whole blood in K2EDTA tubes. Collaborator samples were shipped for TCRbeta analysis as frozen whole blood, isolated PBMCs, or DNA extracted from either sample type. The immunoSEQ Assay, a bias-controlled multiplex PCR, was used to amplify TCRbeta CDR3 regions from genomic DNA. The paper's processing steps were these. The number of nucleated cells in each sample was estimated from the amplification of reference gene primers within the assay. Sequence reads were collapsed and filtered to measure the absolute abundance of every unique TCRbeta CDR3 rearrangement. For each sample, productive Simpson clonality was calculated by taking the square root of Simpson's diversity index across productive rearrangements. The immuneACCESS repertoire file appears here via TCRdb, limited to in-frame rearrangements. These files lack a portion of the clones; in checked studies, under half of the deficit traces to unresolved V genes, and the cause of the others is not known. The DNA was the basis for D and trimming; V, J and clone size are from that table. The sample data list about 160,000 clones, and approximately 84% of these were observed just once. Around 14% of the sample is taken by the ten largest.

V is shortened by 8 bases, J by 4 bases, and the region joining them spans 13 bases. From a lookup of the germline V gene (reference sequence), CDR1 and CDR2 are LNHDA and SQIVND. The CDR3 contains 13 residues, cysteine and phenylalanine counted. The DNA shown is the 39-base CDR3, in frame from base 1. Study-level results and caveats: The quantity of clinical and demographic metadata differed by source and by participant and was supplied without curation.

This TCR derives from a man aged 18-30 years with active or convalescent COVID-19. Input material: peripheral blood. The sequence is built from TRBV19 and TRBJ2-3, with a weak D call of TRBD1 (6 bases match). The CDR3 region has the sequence CASAITGSDTQYF. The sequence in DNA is TGTGCCAGTGCCATCACAGGGTCAGATACGCAGTATTTT. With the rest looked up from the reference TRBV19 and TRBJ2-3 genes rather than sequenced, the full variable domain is DGGITQSPKYLFRKEGQNVTLSCEQNLNHDAMYWYRQDPGQGLRLIYYSQIVNDFQKGDIAEGYSVSREKKESFPLTVTSAQKNPTAFYLCASAITGSDTQYFGPGTRLTVL.